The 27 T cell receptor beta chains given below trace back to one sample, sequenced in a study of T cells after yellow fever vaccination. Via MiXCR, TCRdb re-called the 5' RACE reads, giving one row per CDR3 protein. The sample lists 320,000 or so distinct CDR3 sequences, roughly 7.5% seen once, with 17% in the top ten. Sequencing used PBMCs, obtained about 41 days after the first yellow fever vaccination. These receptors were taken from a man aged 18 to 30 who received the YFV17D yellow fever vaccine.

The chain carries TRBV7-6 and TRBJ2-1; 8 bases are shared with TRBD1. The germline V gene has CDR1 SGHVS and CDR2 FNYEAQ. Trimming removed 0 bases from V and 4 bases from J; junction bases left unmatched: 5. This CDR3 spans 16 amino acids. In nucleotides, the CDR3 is TGTGCCAGCAGCTTAGCGGGACAGGAGGGGTACAATGAGCAGTTCTTC. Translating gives CASSLAGQEGYNEQFF.

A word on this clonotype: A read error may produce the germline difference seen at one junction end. CDR3 amino acids: CASSQGSRGELYF. The CDR3 DNA sequence: TGTGCCAGCAGCCAGGGTAGTCGGGGGGAGCTGTATTTT. The chain uses TRBV7-3 and TRBJ2-2, with 7 bases fitting TRBD2. Germline CDR1 is SGHTA and CDR2 is FQGTGA. The CDR3 loop spans 13 amino acids.

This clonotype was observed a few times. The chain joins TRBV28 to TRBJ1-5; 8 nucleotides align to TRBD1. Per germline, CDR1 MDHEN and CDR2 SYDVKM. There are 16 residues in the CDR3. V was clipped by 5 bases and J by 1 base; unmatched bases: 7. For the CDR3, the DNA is TGTGCCAGCAGTGAAGGGACAGGAACCAGCAATCAGCCCCAGCATTTT. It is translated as CASSEGTGTSNQPQHF.

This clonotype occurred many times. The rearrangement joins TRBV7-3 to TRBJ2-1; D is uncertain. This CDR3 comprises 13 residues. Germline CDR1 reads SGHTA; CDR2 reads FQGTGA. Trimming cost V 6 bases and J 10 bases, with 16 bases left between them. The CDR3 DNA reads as TGTGCCAGCAGTCTTATTGGCCTGGGGGAGCAGTTCTTC. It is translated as CASSLIGLGEQFF.

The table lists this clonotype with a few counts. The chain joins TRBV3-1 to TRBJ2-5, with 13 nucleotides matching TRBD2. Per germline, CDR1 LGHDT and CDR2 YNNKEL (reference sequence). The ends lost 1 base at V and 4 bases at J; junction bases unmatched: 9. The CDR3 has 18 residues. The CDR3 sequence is CASSQVSRGLAGSETQYF. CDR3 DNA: TGTGCCAGCAGCCAAGTAAGCCGGGGACTAGCGGGGTCAGAGACCCAGTACTTC.

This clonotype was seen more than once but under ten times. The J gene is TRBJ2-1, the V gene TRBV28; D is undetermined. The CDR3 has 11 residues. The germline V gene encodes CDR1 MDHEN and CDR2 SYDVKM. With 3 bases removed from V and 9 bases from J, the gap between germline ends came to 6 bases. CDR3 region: CASSFNREQFF. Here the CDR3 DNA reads TGTGCCAGCAGTTTCAACCGTGAGCAGTTCTTC.

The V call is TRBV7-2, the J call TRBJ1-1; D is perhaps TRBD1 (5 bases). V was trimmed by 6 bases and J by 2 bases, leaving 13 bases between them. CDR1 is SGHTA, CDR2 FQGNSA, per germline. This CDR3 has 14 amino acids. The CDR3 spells CASRTRVSNTEAFF. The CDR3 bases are TGTGCCAGCAGAACCAGGGTTTCAAACACTGAAGCTTTCTTT.

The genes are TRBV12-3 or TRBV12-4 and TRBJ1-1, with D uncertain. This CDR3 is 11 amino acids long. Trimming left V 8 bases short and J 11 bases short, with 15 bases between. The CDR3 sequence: CASSFGRRAFF. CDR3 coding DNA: TGTGCCAGCTCATTTGGGCGGCGTGCTTTCTTT.

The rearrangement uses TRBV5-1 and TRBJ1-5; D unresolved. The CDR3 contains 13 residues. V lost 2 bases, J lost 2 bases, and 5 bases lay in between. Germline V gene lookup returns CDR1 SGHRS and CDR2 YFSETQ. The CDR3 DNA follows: TGCGCCAGCAGCTTTGAGGGCAATCAGCCCCAGCATTTT. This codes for CASSFEGNQPQHF. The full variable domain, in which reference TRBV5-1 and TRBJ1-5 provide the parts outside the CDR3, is KAGVTQTPRYLIKTRGQQVTLSCSPISGHRSVSWYQQTPGQGLQFLFEYFSETQRNKGNFPGRFSGRQFSNSRSEMNVSTLELGDSALYLCASSFEGNQPQHFGDGTRLSIL.

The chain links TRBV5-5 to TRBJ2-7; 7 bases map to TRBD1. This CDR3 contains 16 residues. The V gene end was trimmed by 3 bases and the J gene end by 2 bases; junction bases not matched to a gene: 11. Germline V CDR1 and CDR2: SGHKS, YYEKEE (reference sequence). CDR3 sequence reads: CASSWELQGSAYEQYF. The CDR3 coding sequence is TGTGCCAGCAGCTGGGAACTACAGGGGTCCGCCTACGAGCAGTACTTC.

Here the CDR3 DNA reads TGTGCCAGCAGCTCCGCATTGACTAGCGGCACAGATACGCAGTATTTT. Protein sequence: CASSSALTSGTDTQYF. The chain has TRBV7-9 and TRBJ2-3; 8 bases line up with TRBD2. Germline CDR1 SEHNR, CDR2 FQNEAQ (reference sequence). The V and J ends lost 4 bases and 1 base, in that order; junction bases with no gene match: 7. The CDR3 covers 16 residues. Complete variable domain (other parts from reference TRBV7-9 and TRBJ2-3): DTGVSQNPRHKITKRGQNVTFRCDPISEHNRLYWYRQTLGQGPEFLTYFQNEAQLEKSRLLSDRFSAERPKGSFSTLEIQRTEQGDSAMYLCASSSALTSGTDTQYFGPGTRLTVL.

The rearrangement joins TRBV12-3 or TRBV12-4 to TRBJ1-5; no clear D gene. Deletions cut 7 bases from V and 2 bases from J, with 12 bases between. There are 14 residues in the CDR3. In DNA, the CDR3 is TGTGCCAGCACCCCCGGGCAACGCAATCAGCCCCAGCATTTT. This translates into CASTPGQRNQPQHF.

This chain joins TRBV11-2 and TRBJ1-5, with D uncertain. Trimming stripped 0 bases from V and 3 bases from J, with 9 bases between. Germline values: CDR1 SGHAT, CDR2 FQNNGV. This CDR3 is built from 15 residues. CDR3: CASSLDRQPNQPQHF. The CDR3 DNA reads TGTGCCAGCAGCTTAGATCGCCAGCCCAATCAGCCCCAGCATTTT.

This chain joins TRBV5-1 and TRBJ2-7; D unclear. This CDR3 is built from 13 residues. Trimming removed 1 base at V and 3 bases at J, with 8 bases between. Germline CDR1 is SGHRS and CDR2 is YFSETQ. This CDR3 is CASSLLNLYEQYV. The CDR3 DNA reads TGCGCCAGCAGCTTGTTGAACCTCTACGAGCAGTACGTC.

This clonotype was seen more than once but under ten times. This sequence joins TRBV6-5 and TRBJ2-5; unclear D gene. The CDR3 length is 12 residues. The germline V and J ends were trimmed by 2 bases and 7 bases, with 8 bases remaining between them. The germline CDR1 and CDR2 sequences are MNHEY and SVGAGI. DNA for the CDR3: TGTGCCAGCAGTTACCCTAGTGGGACCCAGTACTTC. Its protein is CASSYPSGTQYF.

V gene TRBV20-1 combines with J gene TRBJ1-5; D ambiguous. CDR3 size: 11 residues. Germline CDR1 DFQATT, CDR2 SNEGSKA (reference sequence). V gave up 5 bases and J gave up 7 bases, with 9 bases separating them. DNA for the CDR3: TGCAGTGCTGAGGGCGTGCAGCCCCAGCATTTT. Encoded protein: CSAEGVQPQHF.

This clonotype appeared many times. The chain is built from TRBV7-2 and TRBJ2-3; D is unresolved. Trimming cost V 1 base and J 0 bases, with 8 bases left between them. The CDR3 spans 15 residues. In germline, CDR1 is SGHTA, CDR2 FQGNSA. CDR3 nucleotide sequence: TGTGCCAGCAGCTTAGTGAAGGAAAGCACAGATACGCAGTATTTT. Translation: CASSLVKESTDTQYF.

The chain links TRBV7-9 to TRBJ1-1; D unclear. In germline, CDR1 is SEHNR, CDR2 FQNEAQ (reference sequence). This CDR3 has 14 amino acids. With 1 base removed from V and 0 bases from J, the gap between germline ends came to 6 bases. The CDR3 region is CASSLVTVNTEAFF. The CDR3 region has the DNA TGTGCCAGCAGCTTAGTAACGGTGAACACTGAAGCTTTCTTT.

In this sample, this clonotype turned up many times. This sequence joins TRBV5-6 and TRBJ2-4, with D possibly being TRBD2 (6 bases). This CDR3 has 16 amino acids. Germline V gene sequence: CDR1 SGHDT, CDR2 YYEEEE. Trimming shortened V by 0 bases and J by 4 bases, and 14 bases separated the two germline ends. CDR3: CASSLVADRAKNIQYF. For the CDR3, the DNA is TGTGCCAGCAGCTTGGTAGCGGACCGCGCGAAAAACATTCAGTACTTC. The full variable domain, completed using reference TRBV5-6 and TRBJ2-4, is DAGVTQSPTHLIKTRGQQVTLRCSPKSGHDTVSWYQQALGQGPQFIFQYYEEEERQRGNFPDRFSGHQFPNYSSELNVNALLLGDSALYLCASSLVADRAKNIQYFGAGTRLSVL.

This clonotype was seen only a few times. CDR3 DNA: TGTGCCAGCGTCCAGGGTAAATCTGGGGCCAACGTCCTGACTTTC. It codes for CASVQGKSGANVLTF. The chain is built from TRBV7-9 and TRBJ2-6, with D maybe TRBD1 (5 bases). This CDR3 has 15 amino acids. Trimming pared 8 bases from V and 1 base from J, leaving 12 bases between. CDR1 and CDR2 from the germline V gene are SEHNR and FQNEAQ (reference sequence).

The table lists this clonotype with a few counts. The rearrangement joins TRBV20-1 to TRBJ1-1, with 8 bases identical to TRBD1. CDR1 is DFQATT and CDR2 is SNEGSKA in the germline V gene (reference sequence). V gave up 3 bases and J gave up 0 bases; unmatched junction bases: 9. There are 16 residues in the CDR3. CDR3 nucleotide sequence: TGCAGTGCTAGGGACAGGGCCTTCGTCGTGAACACTGAAGCTTTCTTT. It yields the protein CSARDRAFVVNTEAFF.

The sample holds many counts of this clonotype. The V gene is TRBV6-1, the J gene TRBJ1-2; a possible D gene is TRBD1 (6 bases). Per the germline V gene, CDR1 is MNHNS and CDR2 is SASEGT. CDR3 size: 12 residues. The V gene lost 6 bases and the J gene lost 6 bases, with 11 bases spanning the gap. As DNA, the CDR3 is TGTGCCAGCAGAGAGGGGGGACATGGCTACACCTTC. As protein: CASREGGHGYTF.

The CDR3 DNA sequence: TGTGCCAGCAGCTTAGAGGGACACCTCAGGGATACGCAGTATTTT. As protein: CASSLEGHLRDTQYF. The gene calls are TRBV11-2 and TRBJ2-3; tentative D call: TRBD1 (6 bases). Trimming pared 0 bases from V and 6 bases from J, leaving 13 bases between. The CDR3 loop spans 15 amino acids. Looked up from germline, CDR1 is SGHAT and CDR2 is FQNNGV.

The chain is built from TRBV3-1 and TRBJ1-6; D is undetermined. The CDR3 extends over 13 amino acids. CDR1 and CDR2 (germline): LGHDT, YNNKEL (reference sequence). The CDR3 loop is CASGTSEISPLHF. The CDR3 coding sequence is TGTGCGAGCGGTACCTCAGAGATCTCACCCCTCCACTTT.

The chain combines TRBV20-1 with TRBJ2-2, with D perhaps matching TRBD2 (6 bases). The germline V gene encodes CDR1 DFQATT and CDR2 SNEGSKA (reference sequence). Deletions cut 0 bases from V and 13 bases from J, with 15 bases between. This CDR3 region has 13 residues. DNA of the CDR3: TGCAGTGCTAGAGATCGATCCCGGGGAGGGCTGTTTTTT. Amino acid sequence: CSARDRSRGGLFF.

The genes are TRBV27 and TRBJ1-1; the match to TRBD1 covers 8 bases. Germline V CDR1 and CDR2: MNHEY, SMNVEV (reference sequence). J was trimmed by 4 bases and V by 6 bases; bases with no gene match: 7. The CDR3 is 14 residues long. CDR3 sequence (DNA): TGTGCCAGCAGCTTGACAGGGGTGGCCACTGAAGCTTTCTTT. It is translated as CASSLTGVATEAFF.

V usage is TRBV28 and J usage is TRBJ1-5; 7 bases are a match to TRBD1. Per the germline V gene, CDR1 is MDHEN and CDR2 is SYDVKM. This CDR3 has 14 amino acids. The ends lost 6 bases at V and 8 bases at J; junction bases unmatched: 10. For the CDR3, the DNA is TGTGCCAGCAGCCCATACAGGGGAGTGGAGCCCCAGCATTTT. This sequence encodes CASSPYRGVEPQHF.